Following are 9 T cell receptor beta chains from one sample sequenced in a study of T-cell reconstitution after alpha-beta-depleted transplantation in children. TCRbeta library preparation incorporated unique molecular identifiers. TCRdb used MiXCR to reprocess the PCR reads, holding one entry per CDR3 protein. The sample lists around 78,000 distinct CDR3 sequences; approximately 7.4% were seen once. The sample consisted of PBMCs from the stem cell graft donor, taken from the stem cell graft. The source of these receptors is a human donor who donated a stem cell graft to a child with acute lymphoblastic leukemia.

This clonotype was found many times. CDR3 amino acids: CASSQEGGLALEAFF. CDR3 DNA sequence: TGTGCCAGCAGCCAAGAAGGGGGGCTGGCGCTTGAAGCTTTCTTT. The chain recombines TRBV3-1 with TRBJ1-1; D is perhaps TRBD1 (6 bases). The CDR3 has 15 amino acids. Germline V gives CDR1 LGHDT, CDR2 YNNKEL (reference sequence). V was shortened by 0 bases and J by 7 bases, with 15 bases between the two germline ends.

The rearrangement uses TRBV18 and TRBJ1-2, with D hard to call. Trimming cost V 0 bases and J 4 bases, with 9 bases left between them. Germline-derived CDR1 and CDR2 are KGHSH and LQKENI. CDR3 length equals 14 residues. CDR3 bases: TGTGCCAGCTCACCACCGGGCAGAAGCTATGGCTACACCTTC. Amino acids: CASSPPGRSYGYTF.

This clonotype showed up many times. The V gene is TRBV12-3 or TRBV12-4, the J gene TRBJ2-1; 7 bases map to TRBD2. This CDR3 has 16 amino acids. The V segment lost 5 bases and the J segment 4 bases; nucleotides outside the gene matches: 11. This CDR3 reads CASSPPGRGRYNEQFF. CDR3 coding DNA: TGTGCCAGCAGTCCCCCTGGGCGGGGGAGGTACAATGAGCAGTTCTTC.

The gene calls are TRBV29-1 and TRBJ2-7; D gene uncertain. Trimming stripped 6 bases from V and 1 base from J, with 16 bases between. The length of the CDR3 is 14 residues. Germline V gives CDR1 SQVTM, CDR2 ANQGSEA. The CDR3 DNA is TGCAGCGTCTACCAACCGGACCGGTCCTACGAGCAGTACTTC. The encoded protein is CSVYQPDRSYEQYF.

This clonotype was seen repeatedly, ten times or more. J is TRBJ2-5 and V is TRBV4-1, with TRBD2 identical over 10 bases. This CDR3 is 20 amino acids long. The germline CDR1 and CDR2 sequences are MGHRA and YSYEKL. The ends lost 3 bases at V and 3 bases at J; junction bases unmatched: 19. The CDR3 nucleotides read TGCGCCAGCAGCCATCAACCGATTCCTAGCGGGAGTAGCAGGGAAGAGACCCAGTACTTC. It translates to CASSHQPIPSGSSREETQYF.

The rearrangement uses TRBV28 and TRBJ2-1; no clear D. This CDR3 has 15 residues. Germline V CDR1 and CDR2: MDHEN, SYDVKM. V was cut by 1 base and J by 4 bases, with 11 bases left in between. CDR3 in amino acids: CASSLSTDPYNEQFF. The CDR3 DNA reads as TGTGCCAGCAGTTTATCAACGGATCCTTACAATGAGCAGTTCTTC.

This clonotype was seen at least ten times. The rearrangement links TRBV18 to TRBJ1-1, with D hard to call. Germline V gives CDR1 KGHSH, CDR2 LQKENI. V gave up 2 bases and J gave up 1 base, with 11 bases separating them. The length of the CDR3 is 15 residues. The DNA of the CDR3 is TGTGCCAGCTCACCAGGCAGGCCACAGAACACTGAAGCTTTCTTT. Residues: CASSPGRPQNTEAFF. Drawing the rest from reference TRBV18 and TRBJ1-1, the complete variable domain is NAGVMQNPRHLVRRRGQEARLRCSPMKGHSHVYWYRQLPEEGLKFMVYLQKENIIDESGMPKERFSAEFPKEGPSILRIQQVVRGDSAAYFCASSPGRPQNTEAFFGQGTRLTVV.

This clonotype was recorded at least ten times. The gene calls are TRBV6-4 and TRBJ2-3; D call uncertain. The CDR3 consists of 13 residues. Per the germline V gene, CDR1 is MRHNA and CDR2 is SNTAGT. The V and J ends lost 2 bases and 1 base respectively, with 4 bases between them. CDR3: CASSDGGTDTQYF. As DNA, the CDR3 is TGTGCCAGCAGTGACGGGGGCACAGATACGCAGTATTTT.

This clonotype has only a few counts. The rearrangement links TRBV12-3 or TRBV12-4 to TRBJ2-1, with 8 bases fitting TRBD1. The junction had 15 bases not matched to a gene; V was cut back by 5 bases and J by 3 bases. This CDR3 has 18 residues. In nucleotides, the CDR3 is TGTGCCAGCAGTACCCCCCGCTTCGACAGGGGACTCTACAATGAGCAGTTCTTC. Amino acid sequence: CASSTPRFDRGLYNEQFF.